This TCR beta chain derives from a study of radiotherapy plus CTLA-4 blockade in lung cancer. Profiling relied on immunoSEQ multiplex PCR, and the TCRdb table lists in-frame clones only, not all of them. The sample has about 30,000 clones, around 80% seen once. The germline V gene has CDR1 SQVTM and CDR2 ANQGSEA. The CDR3 is 12 residues long. V lost 4 bases and J lost 8, with 14 bases in between. In the case of this clone: Its antigen remains unknown.

Points from the study as a whole: There was expansion of tumor-derived TCR clones in blood after radiotherapy plus ipilimumab.

This TCR derives from a human donor with non-small cell lung cancer who had stable disease on radiotherapy plus ipilimumab. This specimen consisted of peripheral blood, obtained from a patient treated with radiotherapy plus ipilimumab. V gene TRBV29-1 combines with J gene TRBJ1-2, with D perhaps matching TRBD1 (5 bases). The CDR3 here is CSVAPGLGGYTF. CDR3 DNA: TGCAGCGTTGCTCCAGGGCTCGGCGGCTACACCTTC.